Below, one T cell receptor (beta chain) is given with its context. These data belong to a study of blood T cell repertoires in COVID-19. Data came from immunoSEQ multiplex PCR; TCRdb stores just in-frame clones and leaves some out. The sample carries 63,000 or so clones, roughly 82% recorded once. Input material: peripheral blood. The receptor was derived from an older man with active COVID-19.

CDR3 sequence: CASRTGTSGAYEQYF. CDR3 nucleotide sequence: TGTGCCAGCAGAACCGGGACTAGCGGGGCCTACGAGCAGTACTTC. The chain links TRBV7-2 to TRBJ2-7; 13 nucleotides line up with TRBD2. After removal of 6 bases from V and 2 bases from J, the junction contained 4 bases not matched to a gene. The CDR3 spans 15 residues. CDR1 and CDR2 (germline): SGHTA, FQGNSA.